This entry lists 5 T cell receptor beta chains sequenced from one sample in a study of blood T cells in healthy people across ages. With a J-beta primer mix and a sample-barcoded 5' primer, a second PCR ran about 6 to 11 cycles. TCRdb independently ran MiXCR on the 5' RACE reads; one entry per CDR3 protein. The table has fewer than 1,000,000 distinct CDR3 sequences, 46% seen once. Material for sequencing was blood. These TCRs come from a man aged 80 or over in good health.

The chain carries TRBV15 and TRBJ2-3; D might be TRBD2 (6 bases). The CDR3 contains 20 residues. Between the trimmed V and J ends, which lost 3 bases and 0 bases, there was a span of 25 bases. The germline gives CDR1 LNHNV, CDR2 YYDKDF (reference sequence). CDR3 in amino acids: CATSSRTVAAIPLSTDTQYF. The CDR3 DNA reads TGTGCCACCAGCAGTCGAACGGTAGCGGCGATACCACTGAGCACAGATACGCAGTATTTT.

The chain carries TRBV18 and TRBJ1-1; D might be TRBD1 (5 bases). CDR3 length: 13 residues. The germline CDR1 and CDR2 sequences are KGHSH and LQKENI. Trimming took 4 bases from V and 6 from J, leaving 12 bases between them. The CDR3 protein is CASSRAWGAEAFF. CDR3 DNA: TGTGCCAGCTCACGAGCTTGGGGGGCTGAAGCTTTCTTT.

This chain uses TRBV13 with TRBJ1-2, with 10 bases matching TRBD1. From germline, CDR1 is PRHDT and CDR2 FYEKMQ (reference sequence). The CDR3 loop spans 15 amino acids. The J segment lost 4 bases and the V segment lost 5 bases, leaving 7 bases of the junction unmatched. The CDR3 reads CASSGTGQGFYGYTF. CDR3 nucleotides: TGTGCCAGCAGCGGGACGGGACAGGGGTTCTATGGCTACACCTTC. The full variable domain, in which reference TRBV13 and TRBJ1-2 provide the parts outside the CDR3, is AAGVIQSPRHLIKEKRETATLKCYPIPRHDTVYWYQQGPGQDPQFLISFYEKMQSDKGSIPDRFSAQQFSDYHSELNMSSLELGDSALYFCASSGTGQGFYGYTFGSGTRLTVV.

The rearrangement links TRBV5-6 to TRBJ2-5; D gene ambiguous. CDR1 and CDR2 (germline): SGHDT, YYEEEE. V was trimmed by 3 bases and J by 1 base, leaving 7 bases between them. The CDR3 is made up of 13 amino acids. The CDR3 loop is CASSSLVQETQYF. For the CDR3, the DNA is TGTGCCAGCAGCTCCTTGGTCCAAGAGACCCAGTACTTC. The full variable domain, completed using reference TRBV5-6 and TRBJ2-5, is DAGVTQSPTHLIKTRGQQVTLRCSPKSGHDTVSWYQQALGQGPQFIFQYYEEEERQRGNFPDRFSGHQFPNYSSELNVNALLLGDSALYLCASSSLVQETQYFGPGTRLLVL.

A note on this clonotype: A much bigger clone sits one base away, suggesting this may be a read error. The chain links TRBV29-1 to TRBJ2-7; 7 nucleotides align to TRBD2. The germline CDR1 and CDR2 sequences are SQVTM and ANQGSEA. V was pared by 7 bases and J by 4 bases, with 4 bases of the junction left unmatched. The CDR3 length is 11 residues. The CDR3 loop reads CSGDGGYEQYF. DNA for the CDR3: TGCAGCGGTGACGGGGGGTACGAGCAGTACTTC.